The 31 T cell receptor delta chains listed next were all sequenced from one sample in a study of γδ T cells in repeated Plasmodium falciparum infection (dated by TCRdb to the early 2020s). For bulk TCR repertoire analysis, Vgamma9/Vdelta2+ and Vdelta2-negative gammadelta T cell populations were flow-sorted out of peripheral blood mononuclear cells. Libraries were made using multiplex PCR. For sequencing, an Illumina MiSeq was employed. For TCRdb, the public reads were processed anew by CATT, and duplicate DNA sequences were folded into one row. This sample comprises roughly 90,000 delta-chain clones, over 0.9% of them detected only once. Of the sample, roughly 9.5% falls within the top ten clones. Sequencing used gamma-delta T cells from blood. Receptor source: a pool of human donors (malaria-infected and uninfected, not separated).

A few counts support this clone. A far larger clone is only one base removed, so a read error is likely. Other DNA variants within this sample encode the same CDR3. The rearrangement joins TRDV1 to TRDJ3; D may be TRDD3 (6 bases). No J gene was available from TCRdb, and it was assigned here by a germline match of the DNA. V was cut by 1 base and J by 3 bases, with 16 bases left in between. The germline gives CDR1 TSWWSYY, CDR2 QGS. CDR3 size: 19 residues. As DNA, the CDR3 is TGTGCTCTTGGGGAACCGGGCGAGTTGGGGATCTGGGACACCCGACAGATGTTTTTC. This encodes CALGEPGELGIWDTRQMFF.

A few counts support this clone. Translating this DNA gives a protein that differs at residue 13 from the TCRdb one, which belongs to a much larger clone; a read error is likely, and the protein shown is this translation. This chain uses TRDV1 with TRDJ1; weak D call: TRDD3 (5 bases). The germline gives CDR1 TSWWSYY, CDR2 QGS. Trimming pared 2 bases from V and 3 bases from J, leaving 34 bases between. The CDR3 covers 22 residues. The CDR3 nucleotides read TGTGCTCTTGGGGAAACGTCCGCAGAACTACCGCTACGGGGCTATGGGGCCGATAAACTCATCTTT. Its translation: CALGETSAELPLRGYGADKLIF.

Remarks on this clone: TCRdb pairs this DNA with a much larger clone's protein that differs at residue 4, likely a read error; the protein shown was translated from the DNA. V and J are TRDV1 and TRDJ1; 13 bases map to TRDD3. The J gene is absent in TCRdb and was assigned here via DNA matching to germline. Germline CDR1 is TSWWSYY and CDR2 is QGS. This CDR3 spans 22 amino acids. CDR3 sequence: CALEERLVPRVTGGYASDKLIF. The CDR3 DNA reads TGTGCTCTTGAGGAAAGACTCGTCCCTCGGGTTACTGGGGGATACGCGTCCGATAAACTCATCTTT.

This clone was recorded at least ten times. A far larger clone is a single base away, which makes a read error likely. This CDR3 is also generated by other DNA sequences in the sample. This chain connects TRDV2 to TRDJ1; TRDD3 matches at 10 bases. Germline V lookup: CDR1 GEAIGNYY, CDR2 EKD. The CDR3 has 19 amino acids. Trimming removed 5 bases from V and 2 bases from J; junction bases left unmatched: 19. The DNA of the CDR3 is TGTGCCTGTGCAGGCCTACCTCAGGGGGATACGTCACTGACCGATAAACTCATCTTT. This encodes CACAGLPQGDTSLTDKLIF.

Worth noting for this clone: The protein in TCRdb stems from a much larger clone and differs at residue 4 from this DNA's translation, likely a read error; here the protein is translated from the DNA. The chain combines TRDV1 with TRDJ1; 12 bases fit TRDD3. Here the J gene was assigned by germline matching of the DNA, as TCRdb has none. From germline, CDR1 is TSWWSYY and CDR2 QGS. This CDR3 comprises 19 residues. Losses at the gene ends were 8 bases for V and 6 bases for J; bases not matched to a gene: 22. CDR3 protein: CALRVFLLGTGGYRNKLIF. The CDR3 region has the DNA TGTGCTCTTAGGGTATTCCTACTTGGAACTGGGGGATACAGGAATAAACTCATCTTT.

With regard to this clone: A read error likely explains why the TCRdb protein, taken from a much larger clone, differs from this DNA's translation at residue 6; the protein shown is translated from the DNA. This chain joins TRDV2 and TRDJ1, with 11 bases fitting TRDD3. The V gene end was trimmed by 0 bases and the J gene end by 1 base; junction bases not matched to a gene: 21. The germline V gene has CDR1 GEAIGNYY and CDR2 EKD. The CDR3 spans 22 residues. The CDR3 spells CACDTIETGGYHPRSGTDKLIF. DNA of the CDR3: TGTGCCTGTGACACCATTGAAACTGGGGGATATCACCCCAGATCAGGCACCGATAAACTCATCTTT.

This clone was observed a handful of times. A far more abundant clone sits one base away, making this likely a read error. Other DNA variants within this sample encode the same CDR3. V usage is TRDV1 and J usage is TRDJ1; the D gene is possibly TRDD2 (8 bases). TCRdb does not report a J gene; here it was assigned by matching the DNA to germline references. The germline V gene encodes CDR1 TSWWSYY and CDR2 QGS. CDR3 length: 22 amino acids. Trimming stripped 1 base from V and 4 bases from J, with 34 bases between. This CDR3 reads CALGEPDASYKTGDSRGDKLIF. The CDR3 region has the DNA TGTGCTCTTGGGGAACCCGACGCTTCCTACAAAACTGGGGATTCTCGGGGCGATAAACTCATCTTT.

On this clone itself: The TCRdb protein, from a much larger clone, departs from this DNA's translation at residue 15, likely by read error; the protein shown derives from the DNA. The chain is built from TRDV1 and TRDJ1; TRDD3 matches at 7 bases. No J gene was available from TCRdb, and it was assigned here by a germline match of the DNA. The germline V gene has CDR1 TSWWSYY and CDR2 QGS. With 5 bases clipped from V and 7 bases from J, the junction kept 34 bases outside the gene matches. The CDR3 covers 22 residues. CDR3 DNA: TGTGCTCTTGGGAGATCCCCACCTAGGACTTTCTCTACTGGGGTATCCCAGGGTAAACTCATCTTT. It encodes CALGRSPPRTFSTGVSQGKLIF.

With regard to this clone: A much larger clone lies a single base off, so this may be a read error. The rearrangement joins TRDV1 to TRDJ2, with TRDD2 identical over 9 bases. V trimming: 5 bases; J trimming: 1 base; junction bases outside the gene matches: 23. Per the germline V gene, CDR1 is TSWWSYY and CDR2 is QGS. There are 22 residues in the CDR3. The CDR3 region is CALGLPSYLTRVSRGLTAQLFF. For the CDR3, the DNA is TGTGCTCTTGGGTTGCCTTCCTACTTGACTAGGGTCTCACGGGGTTTGACAGCACAACTCTTCTTT.

Points on this clone: The protein recorded in TCRdb matches a much larger clone and deviates from this DNA's translation at residue 16, suggesting a read error; the protein here is obtained by translating the DNA. The rearrangement joins TRDV1 to TRDJ1; D unclear. The CDR3 is 17 amino acids. The germline V gene has CDR1 TSWWSYY and CDR2 QGS. The CDR3 DNA reads as TGTGCTCTTGGGGAACTTCCAACCTTACGAGGTGGTACAGAACTCACCTTT. Encoded protein: CALGELPTLRGGTELTF.

Details on this clone: Being one base from a much bigger clone, this may be a read error. The chain joins TRDV2 to TRDJ1, with TRDD3 matching 7 bases. J was trimmed by 0 bases and V by 3 bases; bases with no gene match: 15. Germline V lookup: CDR1 GEAIGNYY, CDR2 EKD. This CDR3 is built from 18 residues. In DNA, the CDR3 is TGTGCCTGTGACGCCGTTCAGGCTGGGGGTACGTACACCGATAAACTCATCTTT. Translated: CACDAVQAGGTYTDKLIF.

As concerns this clone: TCRdb's listed protein matches a much larger clone and diverges from this DNA's translation at residue 18, likely through a read error; the protein shown comes from the DNA. The V call is TRDV1, the J call TRDJ1, with 12 bases that match TRDD3. The CDR3 loop spans 21 amino acids. Trimming removed 2 bases from V and 9 bases from J; junction bases left unmatched: 25. Germline CDR1 TSWWSYY, CDR2 QGS. The CDR3 spells CALGEFTAVLGDTVVMDELIF. Written as DNA, the CDR3 is TGTGCTCTTGGGGAATTCACGGCGGTACTGGGGGATACTGTCGTCATGGATGAACTCATCTTT.

This clone was detected ten times or more. Other nucleotide sequences from this sample produce the same CDR3. This sequence joins TRDV1 and TRDJ1; 10 positions match TRDD3. CDR3 length equals 21 residues. The V segment lost 1 base and the J segment 7 bases; nucleotides outside the gene matches: 24. Germline CDR1 reads TSWWSYY; CDR2 reads QGS. Here the CDR3 reads CALGEPVLRWGIFVDPVKLIF. The CDR3 DNA reads TGTGCTCTTGGGGAACCTGTCCTACGCTGGGGGATATTTGTGGATCCGGTTAAACTCATCTTT.

Concerning this clone itself: The TCRdb record carries a much larger clone's protein, which differs from this DNA's translation at residue 3; a read error is the likely cause, and the protein listed here is the DNA translation. The gene calls are TRDV1 and TRDJ1, with TRDD3 identical over 9 bases. In the absence of a J gene in TCRdb, the DNA was matched to germline to assign it here. This CDR3 spans 22 amino acids. Germline-derived CDR1 and CDR2 are TSWWSYY and QGS. For the CDR3, the DNA is TGTGCTCCTGGGATTCGCAACGTCCGTCCTACCTTACTGGGGGACCTAAGAGGTAAACTCATCTTT. Protein product: CAPGIRNVRPTLLGDLRGKLIF.

On this clone itself: The TCRdb protein, from a much larger clone, departs from this DNA's translation at residue 14, likely by read error; the protein shown derives from the DNA. J is TRDJ1 and V is TRDV2; 8 bases align to TRDD3. Since TCRdb gives no J gene, matching the DNA to germline was used here to assign it. This CDR3 spans 19 amino acids. Germline V gene data show CDR1 as GEAIGNYY and CDR2 as EKD. The J segment lost 3 bases and the V segment lost 3 bases, leaving 20 bases of the junction unmatched. In nucleotides, the CDR3 is TGTGCCTGTGACCCTACTGGGGGCCCCCGGAGCTCTCGCGCCGATAAACTCATCTTT. This translates into CACDPTGGPRSSRADKLIF.

This clone has just a few counts. A far larger clone lies a single base away; this is likely a read error. This specimen includes other DNA sequences encoding the same CDR3. This chain links TRDV1 with TRDJ1; 9 bases match TRDD3. Since TCRdb gives no J gene, matching the DNA to germline was used here to assign it. The CDR3 runs 18 residues. Losses at the gene ends were 2 bases for V and 2 bases for J; bases not matched to a gene: 12. CDR1 and CDR2 from the germline V gene are TSWWSYY and QGS. CDR3 region: CALGEGGGYPTGTDKLIF. In DNA form, the CDR3 reads TGTGCTCTTGGGGAAGGTGGGGGATATCCAACGGGGACCGATAAACTCATCTTT.

In its sample, this clone was seen many times. With a far larger clone one base away, a read error is the likely cause. This sample includes further DNA sequences coding for the same CDR3. There is no J gene call, but TRDV2 is given as the V gene. The CDR3 length is 15 residues. Germline CDR1 GEAIGNYY, CDR2 EKD. The DNA of the CDR3 is TGTGCCTGTGACACCCTGCTAGCCACCACCGATAAACTCATCTTC. This encodes CACDTLLATTDKLIF.

This clone was counted only a few times. TCRdb attributes to this sequence the protein of a much larger clone, which differs from the DNA translation at residue 18; a read error is likely, and the protein displayed is translated from the DNA. The gene calls are TRDV1 and TRDJ1, with 13 bases fitting TRDD3. Germline-derived CDR1 and CDR2 are TSWWSYY and QGS. This CDR3 has 22 residues. CDR3 bases: TGTGCTCTTGGGGCAACTCCCTTCCTACTACTGGGGGATACGGGGTACACCAATAAACTCATCTTT. Translating gives CALGATPFLLLGDTGYTNKLIF.

This clone was seen only a few times. The protein TCRdb lists belongs to a much larger clone and differs from this DNA's translation at residue 5, which points to a read error; the protein shown is made from the DNA. The chain joins TRDV1 to TRDJ1; tentatively, D is TRDD2 (5 bases). In the absence of a J gene in TCRdb, the DNA was matched to germline to assign it here. CDR3 length: 16 amino acids. V gave up 4 bases and J gave up 0 bases, with 15 bases separating them. CDR1 and CDR2 from the germline V gene are TSWWSYY and QGS. The CDR3: CALGGLSFFYTDKLIF. In nucleotides, the CDR3 is TGTGCTCTTGGGGGACTCTCCTTCTTCTACACCGATAAACTCATCTTT.

In regard to this clone: TCRdb lists the protein of a much larger clone for this DNA, which differs at residue 9, so this is likely a read error; the protein given here is translated from the DNA itself. The gene calls are TRDV2 and TRDJ1; 9 nucleotides align to TRDD3. Here the J gene was assigned by germline matching of the DNA, as TCRdb has none. The CDR3 is 16 residues long. The V gene's germline CDR1 is GEAIGNYY and CDR2 EKD. V lost 4 bases to trimming and J lost 0 bases; unmatched junction nucleotides: 8. The chain's CDR3 is CACDLLGDANTDKLIF. The CDR3 DNA follows: TGTGCCTGTGATCTTCTGGGGGATGCGAACACCGATAAACTCATCTTT.

In its sample, this clone was seen a few times. The protein given by TCRdb reflects a much larger clone and differs at residue 5 from this DNA's translation, likely from a read error; the protein shown is the DNA's translation. The V call is TRDV1, the J call TRDJ1, with 7 bases lining up with TRDD3. Germline CDR1 and CDR2: TSWWSYY and QGS. Losses at the gene ends were 4 bases for V and 3 bases for J; bases not matched to a gene: 29. CDR3 length: 22 residues. The CDR3 loop reads CALGGQSRWLGSYWGLPDKLIF. In DNA form, the CDR3 reads TGTGCTCTTGGGGGACAAAGTCGATGGTTGGGTTCATACTGGGGATTACCCGATAAACTCATCTTT.

About this clone itself: TCRdb attributes to this sequence the protein of a much larger clone, which differs from the DNA translation at residue 13; a read error is likely, and the protein displayed is translated from the DNA. The V call is TRDV2, the J call TRDJ1; D is undetermined. TCRdb is silent on the J gene; assignment here came from matching the DNA to germline. Per germline, CDR1 GEAIGNYY and CDR2 EKD. The CDR3 contains 17 residues. Trimming left V 3 bases short and J 7 bases short, with 26 bases between. CDR3 coding DNA: TGTGCCTGTGACTGGAGGCTGGAGGCCCCGAGCCAGGCTAAACTCATCTTT. It codes for CACDWRLEAPSQAKLIF.

This clone was seen at least ten times. The chain couples TRDV1 to TRDJ1; possible D gene TRDD3, 6 bases. Trimming stripped 0 bases from V and 0 bases from J, with 23 bases between. CDR3 length: 20 residues. CDR1 and CDR2 (germline): TSWWSYY, QGS. Here the CDR3 DNA reads TGTGCTCTTGGGGAACTTCCCAGGGGGGGGACCAGTAAGTACACCGATAAACTCATCTTT. Translated, it gives CALGELPRGGTSKYTDKLIF.

This clone appeared a few times. TCRdb's protein for this DNA is that of a much larger clone and differs from the translation at residue 3, likely a read error; the protein shown is the DNA translation. V gene TRDV1 combines with J gene TRDJ1, with D possibly TRDD3 on 7 matching bases. Germline V gene data show CDR1 as TSWWSYY and CDR2 as QGS. This CDR3 region has 19 residues. The CDR3 sequence: CAFGEEVLRAWGLEVKLIF. DNA of the CDR3: TGTGCTTTTGGGGAAGAAGTCCTACGGGCCTGGGGGCTTGAAGTTAAACTCATCTTT.

With respect to this clone: With a far larger clone one base away, a read error is the likely cause. Other nucleotide sequences from this sample produce the same CDR3. V gene assignment gives TRDV2, but the J gene was left uncalled; the D segment call TRDD3 is taken from the table without a DNA check. Germline V gene sequence: CDR1 GEAIGNYY, CDR2 EKD. This CDR3 contains 22 residues. The CDR3 nucleotides are TGTGCCTGTGACTTCCTCGTTAACGGGGACGGGGGCCCTTCCCCCGACGGCGATAAGCTCATCTTT. Protein sequence: CACDFLVNGDGGPSPDGDKLIF.

This clone occurred a few times. TCRdb's protein for this DNA is that of a much larger clone and differs from the translation at residue 17, likely a read error; the protein shown is the DNA translation. In nucleotides, the CDR3 is TGTGCTCTTGGGGAGAGTCCTCGTACTGGGGGATGTAACTCCGATAAACCCATCTTT. Translation gives CALGESPRTGGCNSDKPIF. The J segment was not called; the V segment is TRDV1; the table's D call of TRDD3 was not tested on the DNA. This CDR3 is 19 amino acids long. Germline CDR1 is TSWWSYY and CDR2 is QGS.

This clone was picked up a small number of times. The TCRdb protein, from a much larger clone, departs from this DNA's translation at residue 10, likely by read error; the protein shown derives from the DNA. The rearrangement uses TRDV2 and TRDJ1; D is possibly TRDD3 (6 bases). Because TCRdb records no J gene, it was assigned here through a match of the DNA to germline. This CDR3 has 20 residues. V lost 3 bases and J lost 6, with 34 bases in between. In germline, CDR1 is GEAIGNYY, CDR2 EKD. The CDR3 nucleotides read TGTGCCTGTGACTACCTCCAAGCTGAACCTCCTGGGGATCTCAGGCATAAACTCATCTTT. It codes for CACDYLQAEPPGDLRHKLIF.

Many counts were recorded for this clone. The protein TCRdb lists belongs to a much larger clone and differs from this DNA's translation at residue 16, which points to a read error; the protein shown is made from the DNA. No J gene was assigned, while the V gene was called as TRDV1; no check of the table's D call, TRDD3, against the DNA was made. CDR1 is TSWWSYY, CDR2 QGS, per germline. The CDR3 covers 18 residues. The CDR3, as DNA: TGTGCTCTTGGGGAGTTTACTACTGGGGGATCAAGCGTCGATAAACCCATCTTT. It is translated as CALGEFTTGGSSVDKPIF.

As for this clone: TCRdb pairs this DNA with a much larger clone's protein that differs at residue 9, likely a read error; the protein shown was translated from the DNA. The J gene is TRDJ1, the V gene TRDV1, with TRDD3 matching over 12 bases. With 2 bases clipped from V and 6 bases from J, the junction kept 22 bases outside the gene matches. The CDR3 is 21 residues long. Germline CDR1 reads TSWWSYY; CDR2 reads QGS. CDR3 sequence: CALGETTTANWGIHAYYKLIF. CDR3 coding DNA: TGTGCTCTTGGGGAAACCACTACCGCGAACTGGGGGATACACGCGTATTATAAACTCATCTTT.

Of note for this clone: The protein given by TCRdb reflects a much larger clone and differs at residue 7 from this DNA's translation, likely from a read error; the protein shown is the DNA's translation. The J gene is TRDJ1, the V gene TRDV1; 13 bases map to TRDD3. TCRdb carries no J gene annotation; the J gene was assigned here by matching the DNA with germline. This CDR3 region has 22 residues. V trimming: 3 bases; J trimming: 2 bases; junction bases outside the gene matches: 21. CDR1 TSWWSYY and CDR2 QGS come from the germline V gene. This chain's CDR3 is CALGDREPVPYWGIRVTDKLIF. The CDR3 DNA reads TGTGCTCTTGGGGACCGAGAACCCGTCCCGTACTGGGGGATACGGGTTACCGATAAACTCATCTTT.

This clone was seen a few times. This likely traces to a read error, being one base from a far larger clone. In the same sample, other DNA sequences code for this CDR3. The chain links TRDV2 to TRDJ1; possible D gene TRDD3, 6 bases. Trimming stripped 2 bases from V and 1 base from J, with 16 bases between. CDR1 is GEAIGNYY, CDR2 EKD, per germline. The CDR3 runs 16 residues. The CDR3 reads CACDILGDTGTDKLIF. As DNA, the CDR3 is TGTGCCTGTGACATACTGGGAGATACGGGCACCGATAAACTCATCTTT.